One and the same sample provided the 22 T cell receptor beta chains below, sequenced in a study of post-analysis software for immune sequencing data. Study-wide findings and caveats: Included in a set of roughly five TRBV segments more frequent in patients than controls were TRBV5-6, TRBV5-1 and TRBV20-1.

Researchers reported that TCR beta cDNA libraries carried unique molecular identifiers. TCRdb ran MiXCR on the PCR reads and lists one entry per CDR3 protein. In the table there are fewer than 850,000 distinct CDR3 sequences, around 46% of which are singletons. Their recognized antigens are unknown. Material for sequencing was blood. These TCRs come from a girl between 5 and 17 years old with multiple sclerosis.

V is TRBV7-8 and J is TRBJ2-7; TRBD2 matches at 10 bases. Germline assignment: CDR1 SGHVS and CDR2 FQNEAQ. V shed 7 bases and J 5 bases; nucleotides not matched to a gene: 17. The CDR3 is made up of 17 amino acids. The CDR3 reads CASTLSREAGGPHEQYF. CDR3 DNA sequence: TGTGCCAGCACGCTTAGTCGCGAAGCGGGAGGGCCTCACGAGCAGTACTTC.

This chain connects TRBV29-1 to TRBJ2-5; possible D gene TRBD2, 6 bases. Germline CDR1 and CDR2: SQVTM and ANQGSEA. The CDR3 runs 14 residues. Trimming cost V 4 bases and J 0 bases, with 12 bases left between them. The CDR3 sequence: CSVAEAGNQETQYF. CDR3 DNA: TGCAGCGTTGCGGAAGCGGGCAACCAAGAGACCCAGTACTTC.

This sequence joins TRBV6-5 and TRBJ2-1; 11 bases map to TRBD2. The CDR3 spans 13 residues. The germline CDR1 and CDR2 sequences are MNHEY and SVGAGI. Trimming cost V 7 bases and J 8 bases; bases outside gene matches: 4. CDR3 DNA: TGTGCCAGCACTAGCGGGAGGTGGGATGAGCAGTTCTTC. It encodes CASTSGRWDEQFF.

This clonotype was seen repeatedly, ten times or more. The V gene is TRBV29-1, the J gene TRBJ2-5; D is unresolved. V was shortened by 1 base and J by 1 base, with 19 bases between the two germline ends. Germline-derived CDR1 and CDR2 are SQVTM and ANQGSEA. The length of the CDR3 is 17 residues. CDR3 protein: CSVEASRRRTTQETQYF. CDR3 bases: TGCAGCGTTGAAGCTAGTAGGCGGAGAACCACCCAAGAGACCCAGTACTTC.

V is TRBV7-9 and J is TRBJ2-2; 10 nucleotides line up with TRBD2. Trimming at V came to 6 bases and at J to 6 bases, leaving 10 bases not matched to a gene. This CDR3 spans 16 amino acids. CDR1 SEHNR and CDR2 FQNEAQ come from the germline V gene (reference sequence). The CDR3 bases are TGTGCCAGCAGGGATCCGGGACTAGCGTGGGCCGGGGAGCTGTTTTTT. It encodes CASRDPGLAWAGELFF.

This chain connects TRBV12-5 to TRBJ2-5, with no clear D. The end of the DNA fits TRBJ2-7 better, so the J call may be wrong. The CDR3 has 13 residues. The V gene's germline CDR1 is LGHNT and CDR2 FRNRAP. CDR3 sequence: CASGLVMENEQYF. In nucleotides, the CDR3 is TGTGCTAGTGGTTTGGTAATGGAAAACGAGCAGTACTTC.

The chain has TRBV5-6 and TRBJ2-7; D may be TRBD1 or TRBD2 (5 bases each). V dropped 4 bases and J dropped 5 bases, with 28 bases sitting between them. The CDR3 contains 18 residues. CDR1 is SGHDT and CDR2 is YYEEEE in the germline V gene. The CDR3 coding sequence is TGTGCCAGCAGCCACGCCGGGACCCCCTACTCATGGCCCCACGAGCAGTACTTC. Translation: CASSHAGTPYSWPHEQYF.

The chain employs TRBV4-2 and TRBJ2-7; D remains unclear. The CDR3 length is 14 residues. The V end was cut by 6 bases, the J end by 0 bases, with 12 bases between. The germline V gene encodes CDR1 LGHNA and CDR2 YNFKEQ. The CDR3 DNA sequence: TGTGCCAGCAGTCTAATCTCCCGCTCCTACGAGCAGTACTTC. As protein: CASSLISRSYEQYF.

This clonotype was picked up a small number of times. The chain uses TRBV5-5 and TRBJ2-5, with D uncertain. In germline, CDR1 is SGHKS, CDR2 YYEKEE (reference sequence). The CDR3 is 13 amino acids. With 6 bases removed from V and 5 bases from J, the gap between germline ends came to 14 bases. The CDR3 loop reads CASNPWVSETQYF. The CDR3 bases are TGTGCCAGCAACCCCTGGGTCTCGGAGACCCAGTACTTC. The full variable domain, its missing parts supplied by reference TRBV5-5 and TRBJ2-5, is DAGVTQSPTHLIKTRGQQVTLRCSPISGHKSVSWYQQVLGQGPQFIFQYYEKEERGRGNFPDRFSARQFPNYSSELNVNALLLGDSALYLCASNPWVSETQYFGPGTRLLVL.

There are a few counts of this clonotype. The chain has TRBV4-1 and TRBJ2-7; weak D call: TRBD1 (5 bases). The J call may be wrong; the DNA end is better matched by TRBJ2-5. Germline V gene sequence: CDR1 MGHRA, CDR2 YSYEKL. The length of the CDR3 is 14 residues. For the CDR3, the DNA is TGCGCCAGCAGCCAAGATCAGCAGGGAGAGACCCAGTACTTC. Amino acids: CASSQDQQGETQYF.

V and J are TRBV9 and TRBJ1-4, with TRBD1 matching 9 bases. With 0 bases clipped from V and 5 bases from J, the junction kept 2 bases outside the gene matches. Germline V gene sequence: CDR1 SGDLS, CDR2 YYNGEE. The CDR3 runs to 15 residues. Here the CDR3 DNA reads TGTGCCAGCAGCGTAGCCGGGACAGGGAATGAAAAACTGTTTTTT. It specifies CASSVAGTGNEKLFF. Based on the CDR3 plus reference TRBV9 and TRBJ1-4, the full variable domain is DSGVTQTPKHLITATGQRVTLRCSPRSGDLSVYWYQQSLDQGLQFLIQYYNGEERAKGNILERFSAQQFPDLHSELNLSSLELGDSALYFCASSVAGTGNEKLFFGSGTQLSVL.

The genes are TRBV29-1 and TRBJ2-3; TRBD2 matches at 7 bases. The CDR3 extends over 12 amino acids. Trimming took 2 bases from V and 8 from J; bases not matched to a gene: 4. Germline V gene data show CDR1 as SQVTM and CDR2 as ANQGSEA. The CDR3 spells CSVESGAGTQYF. In DNA form, the CDR3 reads TGCAGCGTTGAAAGCGGGGCTGGTACGCAGTATTTT.

This clonotype has only a few counts. The genes are TRBV29-1 and TRBJ2-7, with 7 positions matching TRBD2. This CDR3 is built from 12 residues. Germline assignment: CDR1 SQVTM and CDR2 ANQGSEA. V lost 6 bases and J lost 7; bases outside the gene matches: 9. The CDR3 reads CSVGGGLGEQYF. In DNA form, the CDR3 reads TGCAGCGTGGGGGGAGGGCTTGGAGAGCAGTACTTC.

The table lists this clonotype with a few counts. V gene TRBV6-6 combines with J gene TRBJ2-7; TRBD1 matches at 7 bases. V lost 7 bases, J lost 5 bases, and 11 bases stayed unmatched. This CDR3 is built from 14 residues. The germline gives CDR1 MNHNY, CDR2 SVGAGI (reference sequence). The CDR3, as DNA: TGTGCCAGCACCCCGGGACAGCGTATCAACGAGCAGTACTTC. It translates to CASTPGQRINEQYF.

The rearrangement joins TRBV29-1 to TRBJ2-1; 12 bases line up with TRBD2. Trimming at V came to 0 bases and at J to 3 bases, leaving 6 bases not matched to a gene. This CDR3 spans 17 amino acids. Germline V gene sequence: CDR1 SQVTM, CDR2 ANQGSEA. For the CDR3, the DNA is TGCAGCGTTGAAGATACCGGACTAGCGGGAAGCTACAATGAGCAGTTCTTC. This codes for CSVEDTGLAGSYNEQFF.

The chain uses TRBV7-2 and TRBJ2-1; TRBD2 agrees at 10 bases. The V gene end was trimmed by 10 bases and the J gene end by 1 base; junction bases not matched to a gene: 7. The CDR3 contains 15 residues. The V gene's germline CDR1 is SGHTA and CDR2 FQGNSA. The CDR3 loop reads CANARGLASYNEQFF. The CDR3 coding sequence is TGTGCCAACGCCCGGGGACTAGCGTCCTACAATGAGCAGTTCTTC.

In regard to this clonotype: Compared with germline, one end of the junction differs, possibly owing to a read error. This rearrangement joins TRBV7-2 to TRBJ2-7, with 7 bases lining up with TRBD2. The germline CDR1 and CDR2 sequences are SGHTA and FQGNSA. This CDR3 region has 15 residues. DNA of the CDR3: TGTGCCAGCGGCTTGCTCTCGACTAGCCGAGACGAGCAGTACTTC. It yields the protein CASGLLSTSRDEQYF. Together with reference TRBV7-2 and TRBJ2-7, the CDR3 gives the full variable domain: GAGVSQSPSNKVTEKGKDVELRCDPISGHTALYWYRQSLGQGLEFLIYFQGNSAPDKSGLPSDRFSAERTGGSVSTLTIQRTQQEDSAVYLCASGLLSTSRDEQYFGPGTRLTVT.

The CDR3 sequence is CASSRTRGDEQFF. In DNA form, the CDR3 reads TGCGCCAGCAGCCGTACGAGGGGCGATGAGCAGTTCTTC. The rearrangement uses TRBV4-3 and TRBJ2-1; the D call may be TRBD1 or TRBD2 (5 bases each). The CDR3 length is 13 residues. The V gene's germline CDR1 is LGHNA and CDR2 YSLEER. Trimming took off 4 bases at V and 8 bases at J, with 12 bases between the two ends.

The genes are TRBV5-6 and TRBJ2-5; D possibly matches TRBD1 or TRBD2 (5 bases each). Trimming cost V 4 bases and J 0 bases, with 10 bases left between them. CDR1 and CDR2 (germline): SGHDT, YYEEEE. The CDR3 consists of 14 residues. CDR3 DNA sequence: TGTGCCAGCAGCGAGGGGTCTTACCAAGAGACCCAGTACTTC. This codes for CASSEGSYQETQYF.

The rearrangement joins TRBV6-6 to TRBJ2-6, with D perhaps TRBD2 (6 bases). Trimming took off 7 bases at V and 0 bases at J, with 16 bases between the two ends. Germline V gives CDR1 MNHNY, CDR2 SVGAGI (reference sequence). The CDR3 spans 17 residues. The CDR3 sequence: CASIPGRQGSGANVLTF. The CDR3 coding sequence is TGTGCCAGCATCCCTGGGAGGCAGGGCTCTGGGGCCAACGTCCTGACTTTC.

This clonotype was observed a few times. The CDR3 is CASSLGAGGGYEQFF. The CDR3 DNA sequence: TGTGCCAGCAGCTTAGGAGCGGGAGGTGGCTATGAGCAGTTCTTC. The chain combines TRBV7-9 with TRBJ2-1; TRBD2 matches at 9 bases. The germline V gene has CDR1 SEHNR and CDR2 FQNEAQ (reference sequence). The CDR3 is 15 amino acids. V was clipped by 1 base and J by 8 bases; unmatched bases: 6.

This clonotype has a handful of counts. The chain carries TRBV20-1 and TRBJ2-1, with TRBD2 identical over 14 bases. Per the germline V gene, CDR1 is DFQATT and CDR2 is SNEGSKA (reference sequence). Losses at the gene ends were 5 bases for V and 6 bases for J; bases not matched to a gene: 9. The length of the CDR3 is 16 residues. CDR3 region: CSAPRLAGGGGNEQFF. In DNA, the CDR3 is TGCAGTGCTCCGCGACTAGCGGGAGGGGGTGGCAATGAGCAGTTCTTC.